This T cell receptor beta chain was found in a study of blood T cell repertoires in COVID-19. Study-level background: Samples came from the United States, Italy and Spain, spanning acute and convalescent COVID-19.

There are 14 residues in the CDR3. V lost 0 bases to trimming and J lost 0 bases, with 8 bases between them. Germline CDR1 is GTSNPN and CDR2 is SVGIG (reference sequence). Authors' analysis steps: The assay estimated nucleated cells by amplifying reference gene primers. Measured with immunoSEQ multiplex PCR; TCRdb has only the in-frame clones, and not every one. V and J calls and clone size are those listed in that table; D and trimming were worked out from the DNA. The sample contains hundreds of thousands of clones, about nine tenths of which appear only once. Specimen: peripheral blood. The receptor comes from a man aged 80 or over with acute or convalescent COVID-19. The J gene is TRBJ2-5, the V gene TRBV30; the D is unclear. The CDR3 nucleotides read TGTGCCTGGAGTGTTTTAGATGACCAAGAGACCCAGTACTTC. Translating gives CAWSVLDDQETQYF.